The clone carrying this T cell receptor (beta chain) was found many times. Antigen: not known. Trimming at V came to 5 bases and at J to 5 bases, leaving 12 bases not matched to a gene. This CDR3 region has 15 residues. Germline V gene sequence: CDR1 SGHRS, CDR2 YFSETQ. The data were taken from a study of T cells after posttransplantation cyclophosphamide. The study's findings and limits: Later blood repertoires were often dominated by clones from the donor CD8+ memory compartment.

Libraries were prepared by immunoSEQ multiplex PCR; TCRdb keeps only in-frame clonotypes and omits some of them. The specimen gives some 38,000 clones without singletons; the ten biggest hold 2.5%. Material: PBMCs. The source is a man between 45 and 60 years old in good health, CMV-negative, and a related stem cell transplant donor. This rearrangement joins TRBV5-1 to TRBJ1-1; 7 bases are a match to TRBD1. As DNA, the CDR3 is TGCGCCAGCAGTTTCGCCCAGGGGGAATGGACTGAAGCTTTCTTT. Translating it yields CASSFAQGEWTEAFF.